This TCR beta chain was captured by sequencing in a study of neoadjuvant anti-PD-1 for oral cavity cancer. Study details: Patients mostly received three to four biweekly nivolumab doses at 3 mg/kg before surgery. Non-progressing patients received a fourth nivolumab dose near day 43, then surgery on days 50-56. Study-wide points: Higher pretreatment Treg/Th17 ratios tracked higher pretreatment blood clonality.

Clones were sequenced by immunoSEQ multiplex PCR, and TCRdb holds only the in-frame ones, with some missing. The sample lists around 20,000 clones; over 65% were seen once. V trimming: 6 bases; J trimming: 3 bases; junction bases outside the gene matches: 7. The CDR3 contains 16 residues. Germline V gene sequence: CDR1 ENHRY, CDR2 SYGVKD. This clone appeared a few times. The antigen is not known. Patients had HPV-negative, locally advanced oral cavity squamous cell carcinoma. Sequenced material: PBMCs, taken before nivolumab (anti-PD-1) treatment. The rearrangement links TRBV10-3 to TRBJ2-2; 10 bases are a match to TRBD2. This TCR was sampled from a person between 40 and 85 years old with oral cavity squamous cell carcinoma. The CDR3, as DNA: TGTGCCATCAGACGTAGCGGGAGGCCGGACACCGGGGAGCTGTTTTTT. Residues: CAIRRSGRPDTGELFF.